Below, one T cell receptor (beta chain) is given with its context. V lost 0 bases, J lost 8 bases, and 10 bases lay in between. CDR1 and CDR2 from the germline V gene are SGHTA and FQGNSA. The CDR3 is 14 amino acids. The record originates from a study of blood T cell repertoires in COVID-19. Background on the study: From the United States, Italy and Spain came samples of acute and convalescent COVID-19.

How the authors handled the data: Amplification of reference gene primers provided the estimated nucleated cell counts. TCRdb's table, derived via immunoSEQ multiplex PCR, lists solely in-frame clones and lacks some. V, J and clone size reflect that table, while D and trimming were determined from the DNA. The data hold 100,000 to 120,000 clones, with roughly four fifths observed a single time. This TCR derives from a woman aged 55-69 years with acute or convalescent COVID-19. Sequencing was performed on peripheral blood. The chain carries TRBV7-2 and TRBJ1-4, with a weak D call TRBD1 (5 bases). CDR3 DNA: TGTGCCAGCAGCTTAGCCCAGGGTAGGGAAAAACTGTTTTTT. It codes for CASSLAQGREKLFF. The variable domain in full, with the rest retrieved from reference TRBV7-2 and TRBJ1-4, is GAGVSQSPSNKVTEKGKDVELRCDPISGHTALYWYRQSLGQGLEFLIYFQGNSAPDKSGLPSDRFSAERTGGSVSTLTIQRTQQEDSAVYLCASSLAQGREKLFFGSGTQLSVL.